These 3 T cell receptor beta chains came from one sample sequenced in a study of blood T cells in healthy people across ages. Primed by a sample-barcoded 5' primer and a J-beta primer mix, a second PCR proceeded for 7 to 11 cycles. TCRdb called the 5' RACE reads again in MiXCR, with one record for every CDR3 protein. The sample records 600,000 or so distinct CDR3 sequences, around 31% being singletons. Sequenced sample: blood. Receptors were obtained from a woman of 80 years or more in good health.

This clonotype was seen only a few times. Germline and junction disagree at one end, which may indicate a read error. The rearrangement links TRBV7-2 to TRBJ1-5; D is unresolved. Germline V gene data show CDR1 as SGHTA and CDR2 as FQGNSA. The CDR3 contains 13 residues. This CDR3 reads CVSSLDADTPQHF. In nucleotides, the CDR3 is TGTGTCAGCAGCTTAGATGCAGACACACCCCAGCATTTT.

This clonotype was found many times. This sequence joins TRBV6-2 or TRBV6-3 and TRBJ1-1; weak D call: TRBD1 (6 bases). V lost 4 bases, J lost 7 bases, and 16 bases lay in between. The CDR3 contains 14 residues. CDR1 and CDR2 (germline): MNHEY, SVGEGT. The CDR3 nucleotides read TGTGCCAGCAGTTCGTTCCAGGGGAATGTTGAAGCTTTCTTT. This translates into CASSSFQGNVEAFF.

A note on this clonotype: This clone may be a read error of a much larger clone one base away. The chain uses TRBV2 and TRBJ2-5, with 9 nucleotides matching TRBD2. CDR3 size: 16 residues. With 3 bases clipped from V and 11 bases from J, the junction kept 16 bases outside the gene matches. Germline CDR1 is SNHLY and CDR2 is FYNNEI. CDR3 in amino acids: CASSDIGGGAHNEQYF. The CDR3 DNA sequence: TGTGCCAGCAGTGATATAGGCGGGGGGGCCCACAATGAGCAGTACTTC. The full variable domain, its missing parts supplied by reference TRBV2 and TRBJ2-5, is EPEVTQTPSHQVTQMGQEVILRCVPISNHLYFYWYRQILGQKVEFLVSFYNNEISEKSEIFDDQFSVERPDGSNFTLKIRSTKLEDSAMYFCASSDIGGGAHNEQYFGPGTRLLVL.